The T cell receptor (beta chain) described here comes from a study of blood T cell repertoires in COVID-19. Looking at the study overall: Material from acute and convalescent COVID-19 was sourced from the United States, Italy and Spain. The cDNA or gDNA used as material had been derived from T cells, B-cell-depleted T cells, or PBMCs.

CDR3 length: 15 residues. Germline CDR1 SGHAT, CDR2 FQDESV (reference sequence). V was clipped by 5 bases and J by 3 bases, with 15 bases between them. As handled by the study authors: Counts of nucleated cells, estimated from reference gene primer amplification, were obtained. TCRdb's copy holds only in-frame clones and misses some; the assay was immunoSEQ multiplex PCR. The V and J calls and the clone size are those of that table, but D and trimming were determined from the DNA. The data contain approximately 120,000 clones, around 89% of them singletons. The chain carries TRBV11-1 and TRBJ2-3; D remains unclear. This TCR was sampled from a human donor in a cohort sampled during active COVID-19. The source material was peripheral blood. The CDR3 sequence: CASSGPRVATDTQYF. The CDR3 DNA reads as TGTGCCAGCAGCGGTCCCCGGGTGGCAACAGATACGCAGTATTTT.